This TCR beta chain is from a study of shared clonotypes between healthy human individuals. Repertoires were generated with immunoSEQ multiplex PCR, while TCRdb's copy carries only in-frame clones and drops some. This sample has over a million clones; roughly 96% occur once, and the top ten carry over 1%. The CDR3 is 12 residues long. Germline V gene data show CDR1 as SNHLY and CDR2 as FYNNEI. V was shortened by 7 bases and J by 3 bases, with 10 bases between the two germline ends. With regard to this clone: Its cognate antigen is unknown.

Study-level points and caveats: It was expected that sequencing depth would affect clonotype sharing among donors.

Sequencing was performed on naive CD4+ T cells sorted from blood. This sample's subset: CD45RA+ positively selected. The chain couples TRBV2 to TRBJ2-7; possible D gene TRBD1, 6 bases. The TCR was taken from a man aged 25-45 years in good health. The CDR3 sequence is CASKVQGYEQYF. The CDR3, as DNA: TGTGCCAGCAAAGTACAGGGCTACGAGCAGTACTTC.